This T cell receptor (beta chain) comes out of a study of T cells in Graves' hyperthyroidism and ophthalmopathy. Study-level information: At the time of initial diagnosis and before any treatment, peripheral blood was collected. Overall study findings and caveats: Blood also held most thyroid clonotypes expanded beyond 0.001.

This clonotype has more than one count but fewer than ten. The antigen is unknown. Patients were aged 18 to 65, had disease duration under 2 months, and had newly diagnosed hyperthyroidism. Used for diagnoses were clinical symptoms, serum thyroxine and TRAb, thyroid ultrasound and orbital computed tomography. Amplified TCR beta CDR3 regions came from RNA transcripts. In the first-round RT-PCR of the TCR CDR3, the HTBI primer set was used. MiXCR, applied by TCRdb to the multiplex PCR reads, yields one record per CDR3 protein. This sample has about 740,000 distinct CDR3 sequences, with around 15% found just once. The CDR3 covers 14 residues. Germline values: CDR1 SGHAT, CDR2 FQNNGV. Trimming took off 0 bases at V and 4 bases at J, with 10 bases between the two ends.

This clonotype was obtained from a woman aged 18-30 years with Graves' hyperthyroidism. The V call is TRBV11-2, the J call TRBJ2-7, with D perhaps given as TRBD1 or TRBD2 (5 bases each). The sequenced sample consisted of blood. The CDR3 nucleotides read TGTGCCAGCAGCTTAGATGAGGGGTGGTACGAGCAGTACTTC. Its translation is CASSLDEGWYEQYF.